This T cell receptor beta chain was observed in a study of T-cell memory formation after mild COVID-19. Background on the study: Each donor largely had its own TCR clusters.

Germline values: CDR1 SQVTM, CDR2 ANQGSEA. Trimming removed 3 bases at V and 4 bases at J, with 9 bases between. The CDR3 is 13 residues long. Each CDR3 protein is one row after TCRdb ran MiXCR on the 5' RACE reads. The repertoire holds about 500,000 distinct CDR3 sequences, about 20% seen once, with around an eighth in the top ten. In this sample, this clonotype turned up many times. Input material: PBMCs or a T cell subset sorted from them (not recorded which). V gene TRBV29-1 combines with J gene TRBJ2-2; D is possibly TRBD2 (5 bases). This clonotype was obtained from an adult woman who had mild COVID-19 (a few samples of this study predate the infection). Cell type and time point are not known. The CDR3, as DNA: TGCAGCGTTGAGAGGACTGGCACCGGGGAGCTGTTTTTT. Its protein is CSVERTGTGELFF.